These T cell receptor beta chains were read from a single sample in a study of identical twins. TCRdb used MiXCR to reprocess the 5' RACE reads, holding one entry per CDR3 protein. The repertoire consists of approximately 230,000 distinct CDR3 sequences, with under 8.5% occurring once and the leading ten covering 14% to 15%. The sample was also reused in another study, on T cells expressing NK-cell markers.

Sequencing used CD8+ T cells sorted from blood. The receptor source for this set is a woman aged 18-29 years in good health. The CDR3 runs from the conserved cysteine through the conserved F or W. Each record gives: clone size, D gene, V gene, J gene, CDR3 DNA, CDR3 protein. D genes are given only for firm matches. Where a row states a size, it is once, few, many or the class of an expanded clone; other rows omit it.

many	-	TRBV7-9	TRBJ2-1	TGTGCCAGCAGCCCACTGGGCCCTAGCTACAATGAGCAGTTCTTC	CASSPLGPSYNEQFF
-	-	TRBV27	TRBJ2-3	TGTGCCACCGGGGCCAACACAGATACGCAGTATTTT	CATGANTDTQYF
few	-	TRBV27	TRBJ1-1	TGTGCCAGCAGTTTAATTAGGGGATCCGAAGCTTTCTTT	CASSLIRGSEAFF
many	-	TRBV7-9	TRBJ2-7	TGTGCCAGCCCAGGGGCTTCGGGCGAGCAGTACTTC	CASPGASGEQYF
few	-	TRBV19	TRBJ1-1	TGTGCCAGTAGTACGCCGGGGAACACTGAAGCTTTCTTT	CASSTPGNTEAFF
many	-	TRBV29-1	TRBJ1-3	TGCAGCGCGGAGGGGACGGGAAACACCATATATTTT	CSAEGTGNTIYF
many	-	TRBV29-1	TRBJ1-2	TGCAGCGTTGAACCCAGGACTAACTATGGCTACACCTTC	CSVEPRTNYGYTF
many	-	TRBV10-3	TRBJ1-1	TGTGCCATCGGTTCGACAGACTTGAACACTGAAGCTTTCTTT	CAIGSTDLNTEAFF
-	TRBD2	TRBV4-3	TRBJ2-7	TGCGCCAGCAGCCTCCTAGCGGGAGAGGACTACGAGCAGTACTTC	CASSLLAGEDYEQYF
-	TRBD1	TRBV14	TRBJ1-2	TGTGCCAGCAGCCAAGCCCAGACAGGGGTTCCCTATGGCTACACCTTC	CASSQAQTGVPYGYTF
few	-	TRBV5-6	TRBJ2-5	TGTGCCAGCTGGGGGCAGGGGGGACAAGAGACCCAGTACTTC	CASWGQGGQETQYF
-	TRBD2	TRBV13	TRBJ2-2	TGTGCCAGCAGCCCCGGGACTAGCTCTATCAATACGAACACCGGGGAGCTGTTTTTT	CASSPGTSSINTNTGELFF
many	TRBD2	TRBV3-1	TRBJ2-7	TGTGCCAGCACCCAAGTTCGGGAGGGCAGCTACGAGCAGTACTTC	CASTQVREGSYEQYF
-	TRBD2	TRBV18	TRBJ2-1	TGTGCCAGCTCACCACCCGAGGCTAGCGGGAGTTGGAATGAGCAGTTCTTC	CASSPPEASGSWNEQFF
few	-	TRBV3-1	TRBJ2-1	TGTGCCAGCAGCCAAGATCTGGAGGTCGTCTACAATGAGCAGTTCTTC	CASSQDLEVVYNEQFF
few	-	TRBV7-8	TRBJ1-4	TGTGCCAGCAGCCGATTCACAGAGAATGAAAAACTGTTTTTT	CASSRFTENEKLFF
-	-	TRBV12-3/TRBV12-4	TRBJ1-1	TGTGCCAGCAGATTTACCAAGGGGGATTCCCACCTGAACACTGAAGCTTTCTTT	CASRFTKGDSHLNTEAFF
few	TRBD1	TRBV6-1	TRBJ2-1	TGTGCCAGCAGTCCCCGACAGGGGCTCTCATACAATGAGCAGTTCTTC	CASSPRQGLSYNEQFF
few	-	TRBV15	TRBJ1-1	TGTGCCACCAGCAGAGCCCGGGGGGAAGCTTTCTTT	CATSRARGEAFF
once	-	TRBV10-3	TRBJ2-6	TGTGCCACCAAGGACCGCCTCTGGCGCTCTGGGGCCAACGTCCTGACTTTC	CATKDRLWRSGANVLTF
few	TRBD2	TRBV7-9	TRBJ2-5	TGTGCCAGCAGCTTATTAGCGGGAGGGCCACGGGAGACCCAGTACTTC	CASSLLAGGPRETQYF
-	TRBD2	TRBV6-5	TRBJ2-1	TGTGCCAGCAGTTACGGGACTAGCGTTGTTGCCCAGTTCTTC	CASSYGTSVVAQFF
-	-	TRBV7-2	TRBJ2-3	TGTGCCAGCAGCTCATCGCGGTTAGGACGGTGGGACACAGATACGCAGTATTTT	CASSSSRLGRWDTDTQYF
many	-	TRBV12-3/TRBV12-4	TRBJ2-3	TGTGCCAGCAGCCGAGCAAGGGGTTCTAGCACAGATACGCAGTATTTT	CASSRARGSSTDTQYF
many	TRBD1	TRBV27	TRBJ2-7	TGTGCCAGCAGTTTCGGGACAGGGGGCTCCTACGAGCAGTACTTC	CASSFGTGGSYEQYF
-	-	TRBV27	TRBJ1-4	TGTGCCAGCAGTCCTTCGGGACATCTAGAGGAAAAACTGTTTTTT	CASSPSGHLEEKLFF
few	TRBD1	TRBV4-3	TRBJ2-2	TGCGCCAGCAGCCCCTCGACAGGGGGCACCGGGGAGCTGTTTTTT	CASSPSTGGTGELFF
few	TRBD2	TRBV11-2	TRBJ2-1	TGTGCCAGCAGCTCCGACCCGACTAGCGGGACCTATGAGCAGTTCTTC	CASSSDPTSGTYEQFF
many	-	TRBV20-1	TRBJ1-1	TGCAGTGCCAAGAACAGGTTCCGGAACACTGAAGCTTTCTTT	CSAKNRFRNTEAFF
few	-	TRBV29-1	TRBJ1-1	TGCAGCGTGCTGGGACCGATGAACACTGAAGCTTTCTTT	CSVLGPMNTEAFF
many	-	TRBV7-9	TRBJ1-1	TGTGCCAGCAGATGGGGGAACACTGAAGCTTTCTTT	CASRWGNTEAFF
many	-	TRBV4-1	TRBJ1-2	TGCGCCAGCAGCCGCCCCAGGGACGGCTACACCTTC	CASSRPRDGYTF
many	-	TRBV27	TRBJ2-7	TGTGCCAGCAGTTTATCGGGTACAGGGCGGACCTACGAGCAGTACTTC	CASSLSGTGRTYEQYF
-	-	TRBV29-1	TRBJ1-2	TGCAGCGTTGAGGGACGGGGCTATGGCTACACCTTC	CSVEGRGYGYTF
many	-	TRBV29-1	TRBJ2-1	TGCAGCGTTGGAGTTAGGGGAAACTCCTACAATGAGCAGTTCTTC	CSVGVRGNSYNEQFF
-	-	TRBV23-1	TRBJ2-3	TGCGCCAGCAGTCAATTTGGCCCAGATACGCAGTATTTT	CASSQFGPDTQYF
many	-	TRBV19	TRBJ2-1	TGTGCCAGTATGGCTGGCTACAATGAGCAGTTCTTC	CASMAGYNEQFF
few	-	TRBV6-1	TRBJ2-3	TGTGCCAGCAGTTACGCGCTTAGCACAGATACGCAGTATTTT	CASSYALSTDTQYF
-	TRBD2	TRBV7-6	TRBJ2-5	TGTGCCAGCAGCCGAAGGCTAGCGGGACAAGAGACCCAGTACTTC	CASSRRLAGQETQYF
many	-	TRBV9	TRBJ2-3	TGTGCCAGCAGCGTGAGGGAGCGGCGCACAGATACGCAGTATTTT	CASSVRERRTDTQYF
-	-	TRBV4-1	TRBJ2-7	TGCGCCAGCAGCCAAGACCCACGCTCCTACGAGCAGTACTTC	CASSQDPRSYEQYF
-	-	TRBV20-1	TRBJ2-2	TGCAGTGCTAGTCGGCAGGGCACCGGGGAGCTGTTTTTT	CSASRQGTGELFF
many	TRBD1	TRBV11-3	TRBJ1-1	TGTGCCAGCAGCTTACCGGGACAGCGAGGCACTGAAGCTTTCTTT	CASSLPGQRGTEAFF
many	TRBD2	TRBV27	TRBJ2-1	TGTGCCAGCAGTTTCGGCACTAGCGGCTCCTACAATGAGCAGTTCTTC	CASSFGTSGSYNEQFF
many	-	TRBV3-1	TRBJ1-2	TGTGCCAGCAGCCCTCCGGGCGTGGCTAACTATGGCTACACCTTC	CASSPPGVANYGYTF
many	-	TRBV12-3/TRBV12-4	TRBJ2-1	TGTGCCAGCAGCCCGTCGGGCGGAGGACCTTACAATGAGCAGTTCTTC	CASSPSGGGPYNEQFF